A selection of T cell receptor beta chains follows, all from one sample in a study of CD8 T cells in Susac syndrome. Using its own MiXCR run on the immunoSEQ multiplex PCR reads, TCRdb lists one record per CDR3 protein. The repertoire holds over 150,000 distinct CDR3 sequences, with approximately 95% as singletons. Sequencing was done on a sample of CD4+ T cells from PBMCs. These receptors were obtained from a human donor with multiple sclerosis. Each CDR3 is given with its conserved first and last residue. A D gene is named only where the DNA matches it firmly. Clone size is shown for a subset of rows, as once, few, many or a class of expanded clone.

v_gene	j_gene	abundance	d_gene	CDR3aa	CDR3nt
TRBV12-3/TRBV12-4	TRBJ2-4	NA	NA	CASGPLAKNIQYF	TGTGCCTCGGGGCCTCTAGCCAAAAACATTCAGTACTTC
TRBV24-1	TRBJ1-2	once	NA	CATSQRDGADGYTF	TGTGCCACCAGTCAGAGGGATGGGGCGGATGGCTACACCTTC
TRBV2	TRBJ2-5	NA	TRBD2	CASSESQAGIFRETQYF	TGTGCCAGCAGTGAAAGTCAAGCGGGGATTTTCCGAGAGACCCAGTACTTC
TRBV18	TRBJ2-7	NA	NA	CASPTEREQYF	TGTGCCAGCCCAACCGAGCGCGAGCAGTACTTC
TRBV11-2	TRBJ2-3	NA	NA	CASSLNHGGAGGDTQYF	TGTGCCAGCAGCTTAAATCACGGCGGGGCGGGCGGAGATACGCAGTATTTT
TRBV20-1	TRBJ2-1	NA	NA	CSARAGSGSYNEQFF	TGCAGTGCTAGGGCGGGTAGCGGCTCCTACAATGAGCAGTTCTTC
TRBV4-2	TRBJ2-6	NA	NA	CASSQGQGVSGANVLTF	TGTGCCAGCAGCCAAGGGCAAGGAGTTTCAGGGGCCAACGTCCTGACTTTC
TRBV9	TRBJ2-3	NA	TRBD1	CASSMTGEGTDTQYF	TGTGCCAGCAGCATGACAGGGGAAGGCACAGATACGCAGTATTTT
TRBV5-1	TRBJ2-3	NA	TRBD1	CASSSTGGGSGVTDTQYF	TGCGCCAGCAGCTCGACAGGGGGGGGAAGCGGGGTCACAGATACGCAGTATTTT
TRBV20-1	TRBJ2-1	NA	NA	CSATPGLRPFPEQFF	TGCAGTGCAACCCCGGGACTCCGACCTTTTCCTGAGCAGTTCTTC
TRBV7-3	TRBJ1-2	NA	NA	CASSLDKGLGYTF	TGTGCCAGCAGCCTGGACAAGGGCTTAGGCTACACCTTC
TRBV5-1	TRBJ1-4	NA	TRBD1	CASSIQGAFGEKLFF	TGCGCCAGCAGCATACAGGGGGCATTTGGTGAAAAACTGTTTTTT
TRBV5-1	TRBJ2-7	NA	TRBD2	CASSLGLAGAGEQYF	TGCGCCAGCAGCTTGGGCCTAGCGGGAGCCGGGGAGCAGTACTTC
TRBV18	TRBJ2-1	NA	TRBD2	CASSLSSGSVWNEQFF	TGTGCCAGCTCACTCTCTAGCGGGAGCGTTTGGAATGAGCAGTTCTTC
TRBV11-2	TRBJ2-3	once	TRBD1	CASSLGQGVTDTQYF	TGTGCCAGCAGCTTGGGGCAGGGGGTCACAGATACGCAGTATTTT
TRBV18	TRBJ2-7	NA	TRBD1	CASSSTGQGSWEQYF	TGTGCCAGCTCATCGACGGGACAGGGGTCATGGGAGCAGTACTTC
TRBV30	TRBJ2-5	NA	TRBD2	CAWSTGLAGERETQYF	TGTGCCTGGAGTACAGGACTAGCGGGGGAGCGGGAGACCCAGTACTTC
TRBV6-6	TRBJ1-1	NA	NA	CASSYSTLPVGAFF	TGTGCCAGCAGTTACTCGACGTTACCCGTAGGAGCTTTCTTT
TRBV23-1	TRBJ1-5	NA	NA	CASSHPPREPQHF	TGCGCCAGCAGTCATCCGCCCCGGGAGCCCCAGCATTTT
TRBV27	TRBJ2-1	NA	NA	CASSWAEPSSYNEQFF	TGTGCCAGCAGTTGGGCGGAGCCGAGCTCCTACAATGAGCAGTTCTTC
TRBV9	TRBJ1-1	NA	TRBD1	CASSARTGTNTEAFF	TGTGCCAGCAGCGCGAGGACAGGGACGAACACTGAAGCTTTCTTT
TRBV7-3	TRBJ2-3	NA	NA	CASSLMRSSDTQYF	TGTGCCAGCAGCTTAATGAGGTCTTCCGATACGCAGTATTTT
TRBV29-1	TRBJ2-1	NA	NA	CSVARVNEQFF	TGCAGCGTCGCGCGTGTTAATGAGCAGTTCTTC
TRBV19	TRBJ2-7	NA	TRBD1	CASSSRTGAYEQYF	TGTGCCAGTAGTTCCAGGACAGGGGCCTACGAGCAGTACTTC
TRBV6-1	TRBJ1-3	NA	NA	CASSEDNWNTIYF	TGTGCCAGCAGTGAAGATAACTGGAACACCATATATTTT
TRBV12-3/TRBV12-4	TRBJ1-5	NA	NA	CASSIQGYYQPQHF	TGTGCCAGCAGTATACAGGGATATTATCAGCCCCAGCATTTT
TRBV19	TRBJ2-4	NA	NA	CASSWGTGTKNIQYF	TGTGCCAGTAGTTGGGGTACAGGGACCAAAAACATTCAGTACTTC
TRBV5-1	TRBJ2-2	NA	NA	CASALDENTGELFF	TGCGCCAGCGCCTTGGACGAGAACACCGGGGAGCTGTTTTTT
TRBV18	TRBJ2-3	NA	TRBD1	CASSPATGATDTQYF	TGTGCCAGCTCACCGGCGACAGGGGCGACAGATACGCAGTATTTT
TRBV11-2	TRBJ1-3	NA	NA	CASSDRKDSGNTIYF	TGTGCCAGCAGCGACCGAAAAGACTCTGGAAACACCATATATTTT
TRBV12-3/TRBV12-4	TRBJ1-5	NA	NA	CASSRGFSNQPQHF	TGTGCCAGCAGCCGGGGGTTTAGCAATCAGCCCCAGCATTTT
TRBV19	TRBJ2-1	NA	NA	CASIPEAAPGNEQFF	TGTGCCAGTATTCCCGAAGCGGCCCCGGGCAATGAGCAGTTCTTC
TRBV12-3/TRBV12-4	TRBJ2-1	NA	NA	CASSPTLQRNEQFF	TGTGCCAGCAGCCCAACACTCCAACGTAATGAGCAGTTCTTC
TRBV6-2/TRBV6-3	TRBJ1-2	NA	NA	CASSYPGAYGYTF	TGTGCCAGCAGTTATCCAGGAGCCTATGGCTACACCTTC
TRBV6-2/TRBV6-3	TRBJ2-1	NA	NA	CASSLRGTNEQFF	TGTGCCAGCAGTTTACGCGGGACAAATGAGCAGTTCTTC
TRBV19	TRBJ1-2	NA	TRBD1	CASSPGDRGNYGYTF	TGTGCCAGTAGTCCGGGCGACAGGGGCAACTATGGCTACACCTTC
TRBV20-1	TRBJ2-3	NA	NA	CSASRDSTDTQYF	TGCAGTGCTAGCCGGGACTCTACAGATACGCAGTATTTT
TRBV12-3/TRBV12-4	TRBJ1-2	NA	NA	CASRRLTGLRPNYGYTF	TGTGCCAGCAGACGTCTCACGGGGCTTAGGCCGAACTATGGCTACACCTTC
TRBV30	TRBJ2-2	NA	TRBD2	CAWGRAGANTGELFF	TGTGCCTGGGGACGAGCGGGGGCGAACACCGGGGAGCTGTTTTTT
TRBV2	TRBJ1-1	NA	NA	CASIVMNTEAFF	TGTGCCAGCATCGTTATGAACACTGAAGCTTTCTTT
TRBV20-1	TRBJ2-1	once	NA	CSAAPQGGVRYNEQFF	TGCAGTGCTGCCCCCCAGGGCGGGGTCAGGTACAATGAGCAGTTCTTC
TRBV19	TRBJ2-7	NA	NA	CASSIEGRNEQYF	TGTGCCAGTAGTATAGAAGGGAGGAACGAGCAGTACTTC
TRBV29-1	TRBJ2-1	NA	NA	CSVDGQGGIEQFF	TGCAGCGTTGATGGGCAGGGGGGGATTGAGCAGTTCTTC
TRBV27	TRBJ1-2	NA	TRBD1	CASSSTGAGSYGYTF	TGTGCCAGCAGTTCGACAGGGGCAGGGAGCTATGGCTACACCTTC
TRBV6-6	TRBJ2-7	NA	NA	CASSAPGLEQYF	TGTGCCAGCAGCGCACCTGGGCTCGAGCAGTACTTC
TRBV19	TRBJ2-4	NA	TRBD1	CASSHSLQGDIQYF	TGTGCCAGTAGCCACTCCCTACAGGGGGACATTCAGTACTTC
TRBV5-1	TRBJ1-6	NA	TRBD1	CASSLREQGNSPLHF	TGCGCCAGCAGCCTCCGGGAACAGGGGAATTCACCCCTCCACTTT
TRBV30	TRBJ1-3	NA	TRBD1	CAWRRPGQGRNTIYF	TGTGCCTGGAGGCGTCCGGGACAGGGTAGAAACACCATATATTTT
TRBV18	TRBJ2-2	NA	NA	CASRPSEDTGELFF	TGTGCCAGCCGACCATCAGAAGACACCGGGGAGCTGTTTTTT
TRBV3-1	TRBJ1-5	once	NA	CASSRSGGNQPQHF	TGTGCCAGCAGCCGATCAGGAGGCAATCAGCCCCAGCATTTT
TRBV20-1	TRBJ2-7	NA	NA	CSARERGGGTYEQYF	TGCAGTGCTAGAGAGAGGGGGGGTGGAACCTACGAGCAGTACTTC
TRBV15	TRBJ2-7	NA	TRBD2	CATSGSSGSGYEQYF	TGTGCCACCAGCGGGAGCAGCGGGAGTGGCTACGAGCAGTACTTC
TRBV5-1	TRBJ2-7	NA	TRBD1	CASSLAPGQGREQYF	TGCGCCAGCAGCTTGGCCCCGGGACAGGGGCGGGAGCAGTACTTC
TRBV14	TRBJ2-6	NA	NA	CASSQTGIAFSGANVLTF	TGTGCCAGCAGCCAAACGGGGATTGCCTTCTCTGGGGCCAACGTCCTGACTTTC
TRBV5-6	TRBJ1-2	NA	NA	CASSALGGYTF	TGTGCCAGCAGCGCACTTGGGGGCTACACCTTC